The sequence of this TCR beta chain was determined in a study of radiation and T cells in renal cell carcinoma. Study at large: Nephrectomy followed 15 Gy stereotactic body radiation by 4 weeks. General study points: From baseline, blood top tumor clonotypes peaked at 2 weeks post-radiation.

Turning to this clone: Its specificity is unknown.

The sample's time point: blood 2 weeks post-SBRT. As to treatment: 15 Gy SBRT to primary tumor, nephrectomy 4 weeks later. The method was immunoSEQ multiplex PCR; TCRdb's version includes in-frame clones alone and lacks a portion of them. The sample includes 100,000 to 150,000 clones, around 80% of them seen just once. V trimming: 1 base; J trimming: 1 base; junction bases outside the gene matches: 14. This CDR3 contains 19 residues. CDR1 LNHNV and CDR2 YYDKDF come from the germline V gene (reference sequence). V is TRBV15 and J is TRBJ2-7, with TRBD1 matching 9 bases. Sequenced here: blood, sampled from a patient whose treatment included radiotherapy and nephrectomy. This clonotype originated in a man in his fifties with renal cell carcinoma. The CDR3 loop reads CATSRGPGTGTGGSYEQYF. In nucleotides, the CDR3 is TGTGCCACCAGCAGAGGTCCCGGGACAGGGACAGGTGGGTCCTACGAGCAGTACTTC.